Listed below are T cell receptor beta chains from one sample, sequenced in a study of shared clonotypes between healthy human individuals. TCRdb keeps only in-frame clones here, not all; method: immunoSEQ multiplex PCR. Of about 1,800,000 clones listed, less than 95% are singletons. The sequencing sample was made of naive CD8+ T cells sorted from blood. These receptors came from a man aged 18 to 35 in good health. The CDR3 runs from the conserved cysteine through the conserved F or W. A D gene is named only where the DNA matches it firmly. Size tells how often a clone was seen (once, few, many) or the class of an expanded clone, and some rows leave it out.

clone_size: .
v_call: TRBV5-1
j_call: TRBJ2-7
d_call: TRBD1
cdr3_aa: CASSVWTGEGSYEQYF
cdr3_nt: TGCGCCAGCAGCGTGTGGACAGGGGAGGGTTCCTACGAGCAGTACTTC

clone_size: .
v_call: TRBV13
j_call: TRBJ1-5
d_call: TRBD1
cdr3_aa: CASSPTGVNQPQHF
cdr3_nt: TGTGCCAGCAGCCCGACAGGGGTCAATCAGCCCCAGCATTTT

clone_size: few
v_call: TRBV2
j_call: TRBJ2-7
d_call: .
cdr3_aa: CASSEFNEQYF
cdr3_nt: TGTGCCAGCAGTGAATTCAACGAGCAGTACTTC

clone_size: .
v_call: TRBV28
j_call: TRBJ1-1
d_call: .
cdr3_aa: CASSSGQTNTEAFF
cdr3_nt: TGTGCCAGCAGTTCCGGACAGACGAACACTGAAGCTTTCTTT

clone_size: .
v_call: TRBV5-6
j_call: TRBJ1-1
d_call: .
cdr3_aa: CASSLEGAEAFF
cdr3_nt: TGTGCCAGCAGCTTGGAAGGGGCTGAAGCTTTCTTT

clone_size: .
v_call: TRBV13
j_call: TRBJ2-1
d_call: .
cdr3_aa: CASSLIVGDHEQFF
cdr3_nt: TGTGCCAGCAGCTTAATAGTGGGAGACCATGAGCAGTTCTTC

clone_size: .
v_call: TRBV28
j_call: TRBJ1-1
d_call: .
cdr3_aa: CASSLSVGTNTEAFF
cdr3_nt: TGTGCCAGCAGTTTATCCGTCGGAACTAACACTGAAGCTTTCTTT

clone_size: .
v_call: TRBV6-1
j_call: TRBJ2-6
d_call: .
cdr3_aa: CASSELPYWGANVLTF
cdr3_nt: TGTGCCAGCAGTGAATTACCTTATTGGGGGGCCAACGTCCTGACTTTC

clone_size: once
v_call: TRBV10-2
j_call: TRBJ2-3
d_call: .
cdr3_aa: CASSEDSSTDTQYF
cdr3_nt: TGCGCCAGCAGCGAGGACAGCAGCACAGATACGCAGTATTTT

clone_size: .
v_call: TRBV25-1
j_call: TRBJ2-7
d_call: .
cdr3_aa: CASSDLYEQYF
cdr3_nt: TGTGCCAGCAGTGACCTATACGAGCAGTACTTC

clone_size: .
v_call: TRBV7-8
j_call: TRBJ2-1
d_call: TRBD2
cdr3_aa: CASSLGLAGALYNEQFF
cdr3_nt: TGTGCCAGCAGCTTAGGGCTAGCGGGGGCCCTCTACAATGAGCAGTTCTTC

clone_size: .
v_call: TRBV6-6
j_call: TRBJ1-3
d_call: .
cdr3_aa: CASSLVIGGGGNTIYF
cdr3_nt: TGTGCCAGCAGTTTGGTGATTGGGGGGGGCGGAAACACCATATATTTT

clone_size: .
v_call: TRBV28
j_call: TRBJ1-1
d_call: TRBD1
cdr3_aa: CAGGTGMNTEAFF
cdr3_nt: TGTGCCGGGGGGACAGGGATGAACACTGAAGCTTTCTTT

clone_size: .
v_call: TRBV6-1
j_call: TRBJ2-7
d_call: .
cdr3_aa: CASSEYPDSYEQYF
cdr3_nt: TGTGCCAGCAGTGAATATCCGGATTCCTACGAGCAGTACTTC

clone_size: .
v_call: TRBV10-3
j_call: TRBJ2-1
d_call: TRBD2
cdr3_aa: CAITDALADPKQFF
cdr3_nt: TGTGCCATCACCGACGCGCTAGCGGATCCCAAGCAGTTCTTC

clone_size: .
v_call: TRBV5-5
j_call: TRBJ1-2
d_call: .
cdr3_aa: CASSFSAGNYGYTF
cdr3_nt: TGTGCCAGCAGCTTCTCGGCAGGGAACTATGGCTACACCTTC

clone_size: .
v_call: TRBV7-8
j_call: TRBJ1-2
d_call: .
cdr3_aa: CASSFGDGVPGYTF
cdr3_nt: TGTGCCAGCAGCTTTGGGGATGGGGTACCCGGCTACACCTTC

clone_size: .
v_call: TRBV19
j_call: TRBJ1-1
d_call: .
cdr3_aa: CASSIRGAWAEAFF
cdr3_nt: TGTGCCAGTAGTATACGCGGGGCTTGGGCTGAAGCTTTCTTT

clone_size: .
v_call: TRBV7-9
j_call: TRBJ1-1
d_call: .
cdr3_aa: CASSPDVLVWNTEAFF
cdr3_nt: TGTGCCAGCAGCCCCGATGTCTTAGTGTGGAACACTGAAGCTTTCTTT

clone_size: .
v_call: TRBV7-9
j_call: TRBJ2-4
d_call: .
cdr3_aa: CASSLVKTTKNIQYF
cdr3_nt: TGTGCCAGCAGCTTAGTGAAGACTACGAAAAACATTCAGTACTTC

clone_size: .
v_call: TRBV5-1
j_call: TRBJ2-7
d_call: TRBD1
cdr3_aa: CASSSLQGHSSDWLYEQYF
cdr3_nt: TGCGCCAGCAGCTCCTTACAGGGGCACTCTAGTGACTGGCTCTACGAGCAGTACTTC

clone_size: .
v_call: TRBV6-4
j_call: TRBJ2-7
d_call: .
cdr3_aa: CASSDRQGGEQYF
cdr3_nt: TGTGCCAGCAGTGACAGGCAGGGTGGCGAGCAGTACTTC

clone_size: .
v_call: TRBV2
j_call: TRBJ1-2
d_call: .
cdr3_aa: CASSEIPMAANYGYTF
cdr3_nt: TGTGCCAGCAGTGAAATCCCTATGGCAGCTAACTATGGCTACACCTTC

clone_size: .
v_call: TRBV5-4
j_call: TRBJ2-5
d_call: .
cdr3_aa: CASSLGGVEETQYF
cdr3_nt: TGTGCCAGCAGCTTAGGCGGGGTGGAAGAGACCCAGTACTTC

clone_size: .
v_call: TRBV27
j_call: TRBJ2-7
d_call: .
cdr3_aa: CASSFSAGTLYYEQYF
cdr3_nt: TGTGCCAGCAGTTTCTCCGCGGGGACCCTCTATTACGAGCAGTACTTC

clone_size: .
v_call: TRBV6-1
j_call: TRBJ2-7
d_call: .
cdr3_aa: CASSWGDVYEQYF
cdr3_nt: TGTGCCAGCAGCTGGGGCGACGTCTACGAGCAGTACTTC

clone_size: .
v_call: TRBV19
j_call: TRBJ2-7
d_call: TRBD1
cdr3_aa: CASSIDPGQGVYEQYF
cdr3_nt: TGTGCCAGTAGTATAGATCCGGGACAGGGGGTTTACGAGCAGTACTTC

clone_size: .
v_call: TRBV5-1
j_call: TRBJ1-1
d_call: .
cdr3_aa: CASSLGRTEAFF
cdr3_nt: TGCGCCAGCAGCTTGGGAAGGACTGAAGCTTTCTTT

clone_size: once
v_call: TRBV19
j_call: TRBJ2-5
d_call: .
cdr3_aa: CASSIVDTPQETQYF
cdr3_nt: TGTGCCAGTAGTATAGTTGACACCCCGCAAGAGACCCAGTACTTC

clone_size: .
v_call: TRBV9
j_call: TRBJ2-1
d_call: TRBD2
cdr3_aa: CASSVGSGRGNEQFF
cdr3_nt: TGTGCCAGCAGCGTAGGGAGCGGGAGGGGGAATGAGCAGTTCTTC

clone_size: .
v_call: TRBV29-1
j_call: TRBJ2-1
d_call: TRBD2
cdr3_aa: CSAEREPYNEQFF
cdr3_nt: TGCAGCGCCGAGCGGGAGCCGTACAATGAGCAGTTCTTC

clone_size: .
v_call: TRBV10-2
j_call: TRBJ2-7
d_call: .
cdr3_aa: CASRGLLSYEQYF
cdr3_nt: TGCGCCAGCAGGGGCCTCCTCTCCTACGAGCAGTACTTC

clone_size: .
v_call: TRBV5-1
j_call: TRBJ2-1
d_call: .
cdr3_aa: CASSSVLSSYNEQFF
cdr3_nt: TGCGCCAGCAGCTCGGTATTGAGCTCCTACAATGAGCAGTTCTTC

clone_size: .
v_call: TRBV9
j_call: TRBJ2-5
d_call: TRBD1
cdr3_aa: CASSGGQGLQETQYF
cdr3_nt: TGTGCCAGCAGCGGGGGACAGGGTCTCCAAGAGACCCAGTACTTC

clone_size: .
v_call: TRBV6-5
j_call: TRBJ1-5
d_call: .
cdr3_aa: CASSYSVAGEEPQHF
cdr3_nt: TGTGCCAGCAGTTACTCGGTGGCAGGGGAGGAGCCCCAGCATTTT

clone_size: .
v_call: TRBV6-1
j_call: TRBJ2-2
d_call: .
cdr3_aa: CASNKARNTGELFF
cdr3_nt: TGTGCCAGCAACAAAGCAAGAAACACCGGGGAGCTGTTTTTT

clone_size: .
v_call: TRBV19
j_call: TRBJ1-1
d_call: .
cdr3_aa: CASKSGERSTEAFF
cdr3_nt: TGTGCCAGTAAATCGGGGGAGCGGAGCACTGAAGCTTTCTTT

clone_size: .
v_call: TRBV6-5
j_call: TRBJ2-1
d_call: .
cdr3_aa: CASSYSEGVMDEQFF
cdr3_nt: TGTGCCAGCAGTTACTCTGAGGGGGTCATGGATGAGCAGTTCTTC

clone_size: .
v_call: TRBV9
j_call: TRBJ2-1
d_call: .
cdr3_aa: CASSIRVNEQFF
cdr3_nt: TGTGCCAGCAGCATCAGGGTTAATGAGCAGTTCTTC

clone_size: once
v_call: TRBV25-1
j_call: TRBJ2-7
d_call: TRBD2
cdr3_aa: CASSELTSGPYEQYF
cdr3_nt: TGTGCCAGCAGTGAATTAACTAGCGGGCCCTACGAGCAGTACTTC